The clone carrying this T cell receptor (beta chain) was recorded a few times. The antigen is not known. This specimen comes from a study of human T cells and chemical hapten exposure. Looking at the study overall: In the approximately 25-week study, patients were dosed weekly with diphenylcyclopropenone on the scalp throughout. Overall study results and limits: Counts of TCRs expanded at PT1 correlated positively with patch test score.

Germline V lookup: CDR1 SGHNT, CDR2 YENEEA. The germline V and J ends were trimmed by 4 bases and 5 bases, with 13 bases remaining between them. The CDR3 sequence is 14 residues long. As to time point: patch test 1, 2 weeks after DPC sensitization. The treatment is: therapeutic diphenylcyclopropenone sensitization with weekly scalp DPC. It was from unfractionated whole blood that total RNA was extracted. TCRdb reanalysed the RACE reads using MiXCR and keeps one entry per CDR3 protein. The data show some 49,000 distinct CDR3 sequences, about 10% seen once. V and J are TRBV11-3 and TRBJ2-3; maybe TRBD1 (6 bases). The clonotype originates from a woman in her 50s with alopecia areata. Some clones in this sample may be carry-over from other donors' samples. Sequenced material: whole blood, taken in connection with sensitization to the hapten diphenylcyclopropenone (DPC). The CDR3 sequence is CASSSRQAGDTQYF. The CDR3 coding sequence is TGTGCCAGCAGCTCCAGACAGGCCGGAGATACGCAGTATTTT.